This passage covers 17 T cell receptor beta chains from one sample sequenced in a study of blood T cell repertoires in COVID-19. Assay: immunoSEQ multiplex PCR; the TCRdb copy retains only in-frame clones and omits some. The data show around 180,000 clones, roughly 90% seen once. Sequencing was performed on peripheral blood. The receptors were sampled from a man in his fifties or sixties with acute or convalescent COVID-19.

The chain employs TRBV19 and TRBJ2-3; TRBD2 is a possible D gene (5 bases). The CDR3 is 17 residues long. Germline-derived CDR1 and CDR2 are LNHDA and SQIVND (reference sequence). V was clipped by 5 bases and J by 7 bases, with 25 bases between them. CDR3 sequence: CASSPRQSGLGVHTQYF. The CDR3 region has the DNA TGTGCCAGTAGTCCCCGTCAATCGGGATTGGGAGTACATACGCAGTATTTT.

The V gene is TRBV7-3, the J gene TRBJ2-2, with a possible D match to TRBD2 (7 bases). In germline, CDR1 is SGHTA, CDR2 FQGTGA. Trimming stripped 3 bases from V and 0 bases from J, with 14 bases between. The CDR3 has 17 residues. For the CDR3, the DNA is TGTGCCAGCAGCTTCCCAAGGGGGGGTCCGAACACCGGGGAGCTGTTTTTT. Its translation: CASSFPRGGPNTGELFF.

The chain recombines TRBV5-5 with TRBJ2-1; D call uncertain. The germline V gene encodes CDR1 SGHKS and CDR2 YYEKEE (reference sequence). This CDR3 has 14 amino acids. Trimming stripped 6 bases from V and 4 bases from J, with 14 bases between. Here the CDR3 reads CASTFEVVYNEQFF. CDR3 bases: TGTGCCAGCACTTTTGAGGTTGTATACAATGAGCAGTTCTTC.

The chain recombines TRBV10-2 with TRBJ2-2, with 9 bases lining up with TRBD1. The CDR3 loop spans 17 amino acids. V lost 1 base and J lost 5; bases outside the gene matches: 8. CDR1 WSHSY and CDR2 SAAADI come from the germline V gene. CDR3 amino acids: CASSELGRQGGTGELFF. The CDR3, as DNA: TGCGCCAGCAGTGAGTTAGGGAGACAGGGGGGAACCGGGGAGCTGTTTTTT.

This chain joins TRBV9 and TRBJ1-6, with D tentatively TRBD1 (5 bases). Germline V CDR1 and CDR2: SGDLS, YYNGEE. Trimming took off 0 bases at V and 5 bases at J, with 12 bases between the two ends. The CDR3 extends over 16 amino acids. The CDR3 DNA sequence: TGTGCCAGCAGCGTAGCTCCTCGGACAAATAATTCACCCCTCCACTTT. Translating gives CASSVAPRTNNSPLHF.

The chain employs TRBV24-1 and TRBJ2-3; 7 bases map to TRBD2. The germline gives CDR1 KGHDR, CDR2 SFDVKD. V gave up 5 bases and J gave up 2 bases; unmatched junction bases: 18. The CDR3 contains 19 residues. As DNA, the CDR3 is TGTGCCACCAGTGCCCCCCATCCGCAGGGAGGGCTTTTCACAGATACGCAGTATTTT. Translated, it gives CATSAPHPQGGLFTDTQYF.

V is TRBV10-3 and J is TRBJ2-1; D perhaps matches TRBD1 (5 bases). This CDR3 contains 12 residues. The germline V gene encodes CDR1 ENHRY and CDR2 SYGVKD. Trimming shortened V by 8 bases and J by 4 bases, and 9 bases separated the two germline ends. CDR3 sequence reads: CAIGAGYNEQFF. In DNA form, the CDR3 reads TGTGCCATCGGGGCAGGTTACAATGAGCAGTTCTTC.

This clone came up once. The chain couples TRBV2 to TRBJ1-2, with TRBD1 as a possible D gene (5 bases). The V and J ends lost 9 bases and 5 bases respectively, with 16 bases between them. Per germline, CDR1 SNHLY and CDR2 FYNNEI. CDR3 length equals 13 residues. CDR3 loop: CARRRVGVYGYTF. The CDR3 bases are TGTGCCAGACGAAGGGTAGGGGTTTATGGCTACACCTTC.

The V and J genes are TRBV30 and TRBJ1-1, with no clear D. Germline CDR1 is GTSNPN and CDR2 is SVGIG (reference sequence). The CDR3 loop spans 12 amino acids. V lost 7 bases and J lost 0, with 9 bases in between. CDR3 sequence (DNA): TGTGCCTCTAATAGATTGAACACTGAAGCTTTCTTT. Its translation is CASNRLNTEAFF.

V usage is TRBV5-6 and J usage is TRBJ2-1; a possible D gene is TRBD2 (5 bases). CDR3 length: 15 residues. Between the trimmed V and J ends, which lost 0 bases and 0 bases, there was a span of 7 bases. Germline CDR1 is SGHDT and CDR2 is YYEEEE. The CDR3 here is CASSLEGSSYNEQFF. CDR3 DNA sequence: TGTGCCAGCAGCTTGGAAGGGAGCTCCTACAATGAGCAGTTCTTC.

V gene TRBV3-1 (or the pseudogene TRBV3-2) combines with J gene TRBJ2-7, with TRBD2 identical over 11 bases. V was pared by 1 base and J by 6 bases, with 5 bases of the junction left unmatched. The CDR3 spans 15 residues. Germline V gene sequence: CDR1 LGHDT, CDR2 YNNKEL (reference sequence). CDR3 nucleotides: TGTGCCAGCAGCCAAGCTCTAGCGGGAGGATCCGAGCAGTACTTC. Protein: CASSQALAGGSEQYF.

The CDR3 loop reads CASSKRGRGGRETQYF. In DNA form, the CDR3 reads TGTGCCAGCAGCAAAAGAGGGCGGGGCGGTCGGGAGACCCAGTACTTC. This chain connects TRBV7-3 to TRBJ2-5; D is perhaps TRBD2 (6 bases). V gave up 5 bases and J gave up 5 bases, with 21 bases separating them. The germline CDR1 and CDR2 sequences are SGHTA and FQGTGA. The CDR3 consists of 16 residues. The variable domain in full, with the rest retrieved from reference TRBV7-3 and TRBJ2-5, is GAGVSQTPSNKVTEKGKYVELRCDPISGHTALYWYRQSLGQGPEFLIYFQGTGAADDSGLPNDRFFAVRPEGSVSTLKIQRTERGDSAVYLCASSKRGRGGRETQYFGPGTRLLVL.

This chain links TRBV7-8 with TRBJ1-2, with 7 positions matching TRBD1. The CDR3 has 15 residues. Germline V gene sequence: CDR1 SGHVS, CDR2 FQNEAQ. Unmatched junction bases numbered 10, after V lost 0 bases and J lost 9 bases. The CDR3 bases are TGTGCCAGCAGCTTAGCGGAGGGGGCAGGGGATCGCTACACCTTC. Amino acid sequence: CASSLAEGAGDRYTF. The full variable domain, with the rest looked up from reference TRBV7-8 and TRBJ1-2, is GAGVSQSPRYKVAKRGQDVALRCDPISGHVSLFWYQQALGQGPEFLTYFQNEAQLDKSGLPSDRFFAERPEGSVSTLKIQRTQQEDSAVYLCASSLAEGAGDRYTFGSGTRLTVV.

The chain links TRBV2 to TRBJ2-7; TRBD1 aligns across 9 bases. The V gene's germline CDR1 is SNHLY and CDR2 FYNNEI. This CDR3 contains 13 residues. J was trimmed by 3 bases and V by 4 bases; bases with no gene match: 1. The CDR3 protein is CASSADRGYEQYV. In DNA form, the CDR3 reads TGTGCCAGCAGTGCGGACAGGGGCTACGAGCAGTACGTC.

V is TRBV10-3 and J is TRBJ2-1; 7 bases are a match to TRBD2. Germline values: CDR1 ENHRY, CDR2 SYGVKD. CDR3 length equals 14 residues. Losses at the gene ends were 6 bases for V and 4 bases for J; bases not matched to a gene: 6. CDR3 sequence: CAISGTTPYNEQFF. The CDR3 DNA reads TGTGCCATCAGCGGGACTACACCTTACAATGAGCAGTTCTTC.

The chain carries TRBV7-9 and TRBJ2-7, with TRBD1 identical over 7 bases. The J segment lost 3 bases and the V segment lost 7 bases, leaving 3 bases of the junction unmatched. The CDR3 runs 12 residues. Germline V CDR1 and CDR2: SEHNR, FQNEAQ (reference sequence). CDR3 nucleotides: TGTGCCAGCACCGGGGACAGCTACGAGCAGTACTTC. This sequence encodes CASTGDSYEQYF.

The V and J genes are TRBV5-6 and TRBJ1-1; the D gene is possibly TRBD1 (6 bases). Germline lookup yields CDR1 SGHDT and CDR2 YYEEEE. Trimming pared 0 bases from V and 0 bases from J, leaving 9 bases between. This CDR3 comprises 15 residues. CDR3 protein: CASSLVGQMNTEAFF. In DNA, the CDR3 is TGTGCCAGCAGCTTGGTAGGACAGATGAACACTGAAGCTTTCTTT.